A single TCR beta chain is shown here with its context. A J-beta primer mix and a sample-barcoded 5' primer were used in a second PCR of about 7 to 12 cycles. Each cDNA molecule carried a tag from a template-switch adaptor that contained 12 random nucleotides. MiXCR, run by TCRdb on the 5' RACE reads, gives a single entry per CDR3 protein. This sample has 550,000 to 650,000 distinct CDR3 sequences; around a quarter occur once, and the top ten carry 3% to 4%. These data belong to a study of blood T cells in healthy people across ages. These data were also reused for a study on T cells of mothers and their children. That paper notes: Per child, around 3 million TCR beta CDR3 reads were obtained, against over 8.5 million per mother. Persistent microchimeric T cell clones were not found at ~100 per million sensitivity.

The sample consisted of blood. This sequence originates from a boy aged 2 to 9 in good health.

CDR3 sequence: CASKGLARYNEQFF. The CDR3 coding sequence is TGTGCCAGCAAAGGACTAGCGCGTTACAATGAGCAGTTCTTC. The J gene is TRBJ2-5, the V gene TRBV6-5, with 9 bases matching TRBD2. The end of the DNA aligns better with TRBJ2-1, so the J call may be wrong. This CDR3 contains 14 residues. From germline, CDR1 is MNHEY and CDR2 SVGAGI.